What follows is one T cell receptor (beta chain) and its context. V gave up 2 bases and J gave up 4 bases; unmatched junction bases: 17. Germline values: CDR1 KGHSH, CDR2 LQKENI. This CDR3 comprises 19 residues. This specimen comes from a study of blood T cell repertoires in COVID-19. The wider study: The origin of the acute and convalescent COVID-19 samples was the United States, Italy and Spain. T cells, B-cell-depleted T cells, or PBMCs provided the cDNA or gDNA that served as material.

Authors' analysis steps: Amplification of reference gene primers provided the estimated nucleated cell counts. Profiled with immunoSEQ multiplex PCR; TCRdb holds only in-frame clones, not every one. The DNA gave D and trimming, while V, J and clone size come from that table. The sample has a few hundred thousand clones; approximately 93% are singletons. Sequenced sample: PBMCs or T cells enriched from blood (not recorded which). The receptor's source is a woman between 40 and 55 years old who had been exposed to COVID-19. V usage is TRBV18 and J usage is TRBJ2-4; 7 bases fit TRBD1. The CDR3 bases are TGTGCCAGCTCACCAATTGCGGCCACAGGGGCGAACTCGAAAAACATTCAGTACTTC. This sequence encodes CASSPIAATGANSKNIQYF. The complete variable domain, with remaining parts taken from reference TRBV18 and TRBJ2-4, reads NAGVMQNPRHLVRRRGQEARLRCSPMKGHSHVYWYRQLPEEGLKFMVYLQKENIIDESGMPKERFSAEFPKEGPSILRIQQVVRGDSAAYFCASSPIAATGANSKNIQYFGAGTRLSVL.